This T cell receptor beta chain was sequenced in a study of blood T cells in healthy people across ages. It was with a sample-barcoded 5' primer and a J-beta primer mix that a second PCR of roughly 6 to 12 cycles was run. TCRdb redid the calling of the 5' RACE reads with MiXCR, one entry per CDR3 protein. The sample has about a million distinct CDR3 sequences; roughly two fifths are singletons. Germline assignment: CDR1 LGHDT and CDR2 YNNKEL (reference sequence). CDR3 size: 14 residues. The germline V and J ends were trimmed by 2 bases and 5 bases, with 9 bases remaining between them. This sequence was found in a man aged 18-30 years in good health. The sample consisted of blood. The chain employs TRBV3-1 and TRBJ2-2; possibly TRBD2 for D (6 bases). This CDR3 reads CASSQPRGTGELFF. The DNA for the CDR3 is TGTGCCAGCAGCCAACCTCGGGGGACCGGGGAGCTGTTTTTT. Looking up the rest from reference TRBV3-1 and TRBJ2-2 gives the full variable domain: DTAVSQTPKYLVTQMGNDKSIKCEQNLGHDTMYWYKQDSKKFLKIMFSYNNKELIINETVPNRFSPKSPDKAHLNLHINSLELGDSAVYFCASSQPRGTGELFFGEGSRLTVL.